The 8 T cell receptor beta chains below were found in one sample sequenced in a study of cytomegalovirus exposure and HLA in healthy donors. It was with 60 Vbeta and 13 Jbeta primers that the PCR ran. Using immunoSEQ multiplex PCR, the repertoire was profiled, and TCRdb retains in-frame clones only, with some absent. This table has about 160,000 clones, roughly four fifths appearing once. Sequencing input: PBMCs. All receptors derive from a woman under 30 in good health and CMV-seronegative.

The J gene is TRBJ2-5, the V gene TRBV5-1; 8 nucleotides align to TRBD1. J lost 5 bases, V lost 5 bases, and 8 bases had no gene match. Germline V CDR1 and CDR2: SGHRS, YFSETQ. There are 14 residues in the CDR3. The CDR3 reads CASSSSGGWETQYF. The CDR3 DNA sequence: TGCGCCAGCAGTTCCTCAGGGGGCTGGGAGACCCAGTACTTC.

This clone has only one observation. The chain carries TRBV29-1 and TRBJ2-5; maybe TRBD1 (5 bases). The CDR3 loop spans 13 amino acids. The germline V and J ends were trimmed by 5 bases and 2 bases, with 12 bases remaining between them. Germline values: CDR1 SQVTM, CDR2 ANQGSEA. CDR3 in DNA: TGCAGCGTTTCTAAACAGGTTCAAGAGACCCAGTACTTC. Translation: CSVSKQVQETQYF.

The J gene is TRBJ2-5, the V gene TRBV28; 8 bases agree with TRBD2. The closer fit of TRBJ2-7 to the DNA end suggests the J call may be wrong. Germline CDR1 MDHEN, CDR2 SYDVKM. The CDR3 runs 14 residues. The chain's CDR3 is CASAYGGRLYEQYF. CDR3 DNA sequence: TGTGCCAGCGCGTATGGCGGGAGGCTGTACGAGCAGTACTTC.

In DNA, the CDR3 is TGTGCCAGCAGTGAGCACGCTACCAAGCAGTACTTC. It translates to CASSEHATKQYF. The chain uses TRBV25-1 and TRBJ2-7; D unresolved. The CDR3 extends over 12 amino acids. Germline values: CDR1 MGHDK, CDR2 SYGVNS. V was pared by 3 bases and J by 8 bases, with 11 bases between.

About this clone: Sequence at one end of the junction differs from germline and may be a read error. The rearrangement links TRBV7-9 to TRBJ1-4; a weak D match, TRBD1 (6 bases). The germline V gene encodes CDR1 SEHNR and CDR2 FQNEAQ (reference sequence). The CDR3 is 15 residues long. CDR3 sequence reads: CSSSFQGTTNEKLFF. The CDR3 DNA reads TGTTCCAGCAGCTTCCAGGGGACAACTAATGAAAAACTGTTTTTT. The full variable domain, with the rest looked up from reference TRBV7-9 and TRBJ1-4, is DTGVSQNPRHKITKRGQNVTFRCDPISEHNRLYWYRQTLGQGPEFLTYFQNEAQLEKSRLLSDRFSAERPKGSFSTLEIQRTEQGDSAMYLCSSSFQGTTNEKLFFGSGTQLSVL.

This sequence joins TRBV18 and TRBJ2-3; perhaps TRBD2 as D (5 bases). CDR3 size: 13 residues. Germline V gene data show CDR1 as KGHSH and CDR2 as LQKENI. Trimming left V 6 bases short and J 5 bases short, with 12 bases between. CDR3 DNA sequence: TGTGCCAGCTCGCCGGGGTGGGAAGATACGCAGTATTTT. It codes for CASSPGWEDTQYF.

This chain connects TRBV5-1 to TRBJ2-3; tentative D call: TRBD1 (6 bases). Germline assignment: CDR1 SGHRS and CDR2 YFSETQ. The CDR3 spans 17 residues. Trimming shortened V by 0 bases and J by 5 bases, and 19 bases separated the two germline ends. The CDR3 coding sequence is TGCGCCAGCAGCTTGGAAGGGGGTTTGGGCTTGGGAGATACGCAGTATTTT. It encodes CASSLEGGLGLGDTQYF.

This chain uses TRBV2 with TRBJ1-6; 10 nucleotides align to TRBD1. J gave up 9 bases and V 3 bases, and 2 bases lay outside the gene matches. The CDR3 runs to 14 residues. Germline V gives CDR1 SNHLY, CDR2 FYNNEI. CDR3 DNA: TGTGCCAGCAGTGAGGGGGACAGGGGTTCACCCCTCCACTTT. Encoded protein: CASSEGDRGSPLHF. Full variable domain (remainder filled in from reference TRBV2 and TRBJ1-6): EPEVTQTPSHQVTQMGQEVILRCVPISNHLYFYWYRQILGQKVEFLVSFYNNEISEKSEIFDDQFSVERPDGSNFTLKIRSTKLEDSAMYFCASSEGDRGSPLHFGNGTRLTVT.